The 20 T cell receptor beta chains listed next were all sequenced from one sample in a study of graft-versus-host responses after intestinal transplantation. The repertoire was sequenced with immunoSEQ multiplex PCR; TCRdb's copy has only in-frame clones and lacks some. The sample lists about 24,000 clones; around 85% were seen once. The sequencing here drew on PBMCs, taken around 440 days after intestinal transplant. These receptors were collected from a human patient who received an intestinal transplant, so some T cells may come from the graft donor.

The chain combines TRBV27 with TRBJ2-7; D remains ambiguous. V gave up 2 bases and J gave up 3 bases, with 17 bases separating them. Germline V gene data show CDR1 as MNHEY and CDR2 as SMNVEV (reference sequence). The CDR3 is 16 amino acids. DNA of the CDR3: TGTGCCAGCAGTTTAGGGAAACAAAACAAGGTCTACGAGCAGTACTTC. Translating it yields CASSLGKQNKVYEQYF.

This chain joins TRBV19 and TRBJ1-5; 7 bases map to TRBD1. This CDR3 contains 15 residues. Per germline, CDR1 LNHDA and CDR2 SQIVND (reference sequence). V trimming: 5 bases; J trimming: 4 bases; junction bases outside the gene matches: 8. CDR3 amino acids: CASSRAQGRNQPQHF. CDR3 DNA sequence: TGTGCCAGTAGTCGAGCACAGGGGCGAAATCAGCCCCAGCATTTT.

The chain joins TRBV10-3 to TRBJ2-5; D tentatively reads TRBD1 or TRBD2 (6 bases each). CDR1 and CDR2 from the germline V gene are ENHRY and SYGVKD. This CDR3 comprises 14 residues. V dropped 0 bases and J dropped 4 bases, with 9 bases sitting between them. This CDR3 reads CAISESKGGETQYF. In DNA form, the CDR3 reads TGTGCCATCAGTGAGTCCAAGGGGGGAGAGACCCAGTACTTC.

The DNA of the CDR3 is TGTGCCACCAGCAGAGTGGGGGGCGCGGAGACCCAGTACTTC. Its protein is CATSRVGGAETQYF. The rearrangement links TRBV15 to TRBJ2-5; D is tentatively TRBD1 or TRBD2 (6 bases each). This CDR3 region has 14 residues. V lost 1 base and J lost 5, with 11 bases in between. The germline V gene encodes CDR1 LNHNV and CDR2 YYDKDF (reference sequence). The full variable domain, with the rest looked up from reference TRBV15 and TRBJ2-5, is DAMVIQNPRYQVTQFGKPVTLSCSQTLNHNVMYWYQQKSSQAPKLLFHYYDKDFNNEADTPDNFQSRRPNTSFCFLDIRSPGLGDTAMYLCATSRVGGAETQYFGPGTRLLVL.

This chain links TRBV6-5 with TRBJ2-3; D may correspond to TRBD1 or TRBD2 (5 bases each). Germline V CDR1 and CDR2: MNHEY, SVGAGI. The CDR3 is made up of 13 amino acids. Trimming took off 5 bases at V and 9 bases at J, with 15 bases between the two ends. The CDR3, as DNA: TGTGCCAGCAGTGAAAATTGGGGGTTGACGCAGTATTTT. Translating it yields CASSENWGLTQYF.

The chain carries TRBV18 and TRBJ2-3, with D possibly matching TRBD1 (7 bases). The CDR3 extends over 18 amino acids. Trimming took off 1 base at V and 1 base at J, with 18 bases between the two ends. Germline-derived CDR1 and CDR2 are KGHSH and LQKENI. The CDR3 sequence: CASSPLGGVGGRTDTQYF. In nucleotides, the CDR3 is TGTGCCAGCTCACCACTGGGGGGCGTAGGGGGCCGCACAGATACGCAGTATTTT.

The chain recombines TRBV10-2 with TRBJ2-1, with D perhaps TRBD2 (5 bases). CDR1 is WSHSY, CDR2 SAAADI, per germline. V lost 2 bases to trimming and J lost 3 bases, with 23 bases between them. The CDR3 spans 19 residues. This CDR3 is CASSESIGLISGIYNEQFF. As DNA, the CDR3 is TGCGCCAGCAGTGAGAGCATAGGTCTTATCAGCGGTATCTACAATGAGCAGTTCTTC.

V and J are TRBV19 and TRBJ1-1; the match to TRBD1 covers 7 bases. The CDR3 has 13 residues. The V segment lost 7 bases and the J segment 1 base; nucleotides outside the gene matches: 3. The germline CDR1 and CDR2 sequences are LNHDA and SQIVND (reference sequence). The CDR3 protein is CASMTGTNTEAFF. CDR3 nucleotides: TGTGCCAGTATGACAGGGACGAACACTGAAGCTTTCTTT.

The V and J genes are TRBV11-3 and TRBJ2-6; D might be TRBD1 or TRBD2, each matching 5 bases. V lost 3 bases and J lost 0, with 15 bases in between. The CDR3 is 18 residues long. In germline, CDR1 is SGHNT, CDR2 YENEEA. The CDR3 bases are TGTGCCAGCAGCTTGGGGACGGGCAGCTCCTCTGGGGCCAACGTCCTGACTTTC. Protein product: CASSLGTGSSSGANVLTF. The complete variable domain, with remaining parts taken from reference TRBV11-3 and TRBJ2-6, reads EAGVVQSPRYKIIEKKQPVAFWCNPISGHNTLYWYLQNLGQGPELLIRYENEEAVDDSQLPKDRFSAERLKGVDSTLKIQPAELGDSAVYLCASSLGTGSSSGANVLTFGAGSRLTVL.

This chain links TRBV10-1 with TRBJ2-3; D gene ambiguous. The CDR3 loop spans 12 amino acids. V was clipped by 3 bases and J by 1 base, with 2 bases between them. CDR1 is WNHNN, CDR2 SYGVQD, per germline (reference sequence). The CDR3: CASSDRTDTQYF. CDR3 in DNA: TGCGCCAGCAGTGACCGCACAGATACGCAGTATTTT.

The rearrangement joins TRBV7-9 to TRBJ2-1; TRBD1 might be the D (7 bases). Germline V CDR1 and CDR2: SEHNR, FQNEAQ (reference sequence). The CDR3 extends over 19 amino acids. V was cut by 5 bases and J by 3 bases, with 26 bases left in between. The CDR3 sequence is CASSPATIQGRLRYNEQFF. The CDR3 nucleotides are TGTGCCAGCAGCCCTGCCACGATACAGGGGAGGTTGCGCTACAATGAGCAGTTCTTC.

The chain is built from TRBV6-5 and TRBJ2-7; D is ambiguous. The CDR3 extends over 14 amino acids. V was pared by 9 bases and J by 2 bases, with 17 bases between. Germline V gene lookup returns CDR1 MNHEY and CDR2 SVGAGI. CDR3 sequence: CASMDQKVPYEQYF. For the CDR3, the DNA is TGTGCCAGTATGGACCAAAAGGTCCCCTACGAGCAGTACTTC.

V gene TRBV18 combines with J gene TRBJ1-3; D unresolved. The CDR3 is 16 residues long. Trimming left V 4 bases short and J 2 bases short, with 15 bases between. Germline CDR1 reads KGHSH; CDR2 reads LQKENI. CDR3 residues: CASSQLAVEPGNTIYF. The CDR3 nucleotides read TGTGCCAGCTCACAGTTGGCGGTGGAGCCTGGAAACACCATATATTTT.

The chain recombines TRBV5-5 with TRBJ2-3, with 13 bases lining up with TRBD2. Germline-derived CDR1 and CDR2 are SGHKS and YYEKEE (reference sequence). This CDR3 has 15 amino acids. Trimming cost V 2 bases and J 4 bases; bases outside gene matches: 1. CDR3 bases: TGTGCCAGCAGCTTTGGACTAGCGGGAGCAGATACGCAGTATTTT. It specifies CASSFGLAGADTQYF.

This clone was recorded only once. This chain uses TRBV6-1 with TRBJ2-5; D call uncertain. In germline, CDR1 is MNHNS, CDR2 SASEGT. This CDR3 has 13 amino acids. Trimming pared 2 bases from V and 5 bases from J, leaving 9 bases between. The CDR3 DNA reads TGTGCCAGCAGTGAATATCTCCTGGAGACCCAGTACTTC. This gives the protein CASSEYLLETQYF.

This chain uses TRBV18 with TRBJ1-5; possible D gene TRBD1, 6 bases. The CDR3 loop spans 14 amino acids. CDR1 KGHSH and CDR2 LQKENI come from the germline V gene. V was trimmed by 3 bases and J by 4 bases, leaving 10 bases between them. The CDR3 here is CASSPRQGNQPQHF. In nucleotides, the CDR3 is TGTGCCAGCTCACCCAGGCAGGGGAATCAGCCCCAGCATTTT.

The CDR3 DNA is TGTGCCAGCAGTTACGACGCGAGAGGCAATCAGCCCCAGCATTTT. It translates to CASSYDARGNQPQHF. The J gene is TRBJ1-5, the V gene TRBV6-5; D is ambiguous. V lost 2 bases, J lost 2 bases, and 10 bases lay in between. The CDR3 is 15 amino acids. In germline, CDR1 is MNHEY, CDR2 SVGAGI.

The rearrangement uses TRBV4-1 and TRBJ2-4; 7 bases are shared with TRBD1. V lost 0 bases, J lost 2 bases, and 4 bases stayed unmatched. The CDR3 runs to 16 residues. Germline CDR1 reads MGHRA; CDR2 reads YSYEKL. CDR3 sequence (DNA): TGCGCCAGCAGCCAAGATGCAGGGGGAACCAAAAACATTCAGTACTTC. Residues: CASSQDAGGTKNIQYF.

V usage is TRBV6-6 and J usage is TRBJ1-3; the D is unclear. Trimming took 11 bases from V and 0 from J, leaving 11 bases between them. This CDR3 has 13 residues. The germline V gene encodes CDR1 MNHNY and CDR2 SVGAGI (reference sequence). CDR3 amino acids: CASSIISGNTIYF. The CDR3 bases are TGTGCCTCGTCGATAATCTCTGGAAACACCATATATTTT.

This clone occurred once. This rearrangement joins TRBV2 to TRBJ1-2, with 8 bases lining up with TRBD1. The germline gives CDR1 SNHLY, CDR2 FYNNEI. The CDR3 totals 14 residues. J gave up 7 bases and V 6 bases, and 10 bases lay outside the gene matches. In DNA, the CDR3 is TGTGCCAGCAGAAAAGTCACAGGGGGGAGTGGCTACACCTTC. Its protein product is CASRKVTGGSGYTF.